Each of the 32 T cell receptor beta chains below was sequenced from the same sample in a study of blood T cell repertoires in COVID-19. Method: immunoSEQ multiplex PCR; TCRdb's copy keeps in-frame clones and lacks some. Of more than 45,000 clones in the sample, about 88% are singletons; the top ten hold about a sixth. The material sequenced was peripheral blood. The receptors here all came from a human donor with active COVID-19. The donor label of this sample is uncertain.

The rearrangement uses TRBV6-5 and TRBJ2-7, with D unclear. Deletions cut 4 bases from V and 0 bases from J, with 13 bases between. The CDR3 loop spans 15 amino acids. The V gene's germline CDR1 is MNHEY and CDR2 SVGAGI. In DNA form, the CDR3 reads TGTGCCAGCAGTTCTTCCGGCGCGGTCTCCTACGAGCAGTACTTC. Translated: CASSSSGAVSYEQYF.

This chain uses TRBV7-9 with TRBJ1-6; D gene unclear. The CDR3 contains 14 residues. The V gene lost 6 bases and the J gene lost 2 bases, with 8 bases spanning the gap. Germline CDR1 reads SEHNR; CDR2 reads FQNEAQ (reference sequence). The DNA of the CDR3 is TGTGCCAGCAGAGATACGGCCTATAATTCACCCCTCCACTTT. It specifies CASRDTAYNSPLHF.

J is TRBJ1-1 and V is TRBV5-6; D gene unclear. Trimming took 0 bases from V and 0 from J, leaving 12 bases between them. Germline V gives CDR1 SGHDT, CDR2 YYEEEE. The CDR3 is made up of 16 amino acids. The CDR3 spells CASSLEYRRMNTEAFF. Here the CDR3 DNA reads TGTGCCAGCAGCTTGGAGTACAGACGGATGAACACTGAAGCTTTCTTT.

V usage is TRBV4-3 and J usage is TRBJ1-4; 7 bases align to TRBD1. This CDR3 is built from 17 residues. V lost 5 bases to trimming and J lost 0 bases; unmatched junction nucleotides: 9. Germline CDR1 LGHNA, CDR2 YSLEER. The DNA for the CDR3 is TGCGCCAGCAGCGACTCCCCCAGGGGGGCAACTAATGAAAAACTGTTTTTT. Protein product: CASSDSPRGATNEKLFF.

CDR3 amino acids: CASTAGGSGANVLTF. The CDR3 DNA sequence: TGTGCCAGCACGGCGGGCGGCTCTGGGGCCAACGTCCTGACTTTC. This chain connects TRBV7-2 to TRBJ2-6; D might be TRBD2 (5 bases). V was cut by 7 bases and J by 0 bases, with 10 bases left in between. Germline CDR1 SGHTA, CDR2 FQGNSA. This CDR3 contains 15 residues.

The gene calls are TRBV6-6 and TRBJ2-6, with no clear D. V lost 5 bases, J lost 0 bases, and 11 bases lay in between. Per the germline V gene, CDR1 is MNHNY and CDR2 is SVGAGI (reference sequence). The CDR3 contains 16 residues. Written as DNA, the CDR3 is TGTGCCAGCAGTATCTCGGTAAACTCTGGGGCCAACGTCCTGACTTTC. Protein: CASSISVNSGANVLTF.

The J gene is TRBJ1-2, the V gene TRBV19; no definite D call. CDR1 is LNHDA and CDR2 is SQIVND in the germline V gene (reference sequence). This CDR3 contains 16 residues. V lost 8 bases and J lost 0, with 19 bases in between. This CDR3 reads CASHTGMTGSNYGYTF. CDR3 sequence (DNA): TGTGCCAGTCACACGGGAATGACTGGCTCTAACTATGGCTACACCTTC.

The V call is TRBV3-1 (or the pseudogene TRBV3-2), the J call TRBJ1-4, with 9 bases that match TRBD1. CDR1 and CDR2 from the germline V gene are LGHDT and YNNKEL (reference sequence). The CDR3 has 14 amino acids. Losses at the gene ends were 5 bases for V and 5 bases for J; bases not matched to a gene: 3. In nucleotides, the CDR3 is TGTGCCAGCAGCAGCGGGACAGGGAATGAAAAACTGTTTTTT. It translates to CASSSGTGNEKLFF.

This chain uses TRBV19 with TRBJ2-7, with D possibly matching TRBD2 (5 bases). The germline V gene has CDR1 LNHDA and CDR2 SQIVND (reference sequence). This CDR3 has 12 amino acids. V shed 1 base and J shed 5 bases, with 6 bases lying between them. The CDR3 bases are TGTGCCAGTAGTATAGCGGGGAACGAGCAGTACTTC. As protein: CASSIAGNEQYF.

The chain links TRBV19 to TRBJ1-4, with TRBD1 matching over 9 bases. With 3 bases clipped from V and 8 bases from J, the junction kept 13 bases outside the gene matches. This CDR3 has 17 amino acids. Germline assignment: CDR1 LNHDA and CDR2 SQIVND (reference sequence). CDR3 loop: CASSMGNGGTGKEKLFF. The CDR3 bases are TGTGCCAGTAGTATGGGGAATGGCGGGACAGGGAAGGAAAAACTGTTTTTT.

The V call is TRBV18, the J call TRBJ1-4, with TRBD1 matching 9 bases. Trimming removed 4 bases from V and 0 bases from J; junction bases left unmatched: 3. Germline values: CDR1 KGHSH, CDR2 LQKENI. The CDR3 consists of 16 residues. CDR3 loop: CASSRGQGTTNEKLFF. DNA of the CDR3: TGTGCCAGCTCACGGGGACAGGGAACAACTAATGAAAAACTGTTTTTT.

This clone showed up just once. The rearrangement links TRBV19 to TRBJ1-3; D is unresolved. Germline-derived CDR1 and CDR2 are LNHDA and SQIVND (reference sequence). CDR3 length equals 14 residues. V dropped 1 base and J dropped 0 bases, with 4 bases sitting between them. Written as DNA, the CDR3 is TGTGCCAGTAGTATAGCCGGCTCTGGAAACACCATATATTTT. Its translation: CASSIAGSGNTIYF.

J is TRBJ2-3 and V is TRBV27; TRBD2 agrees at 9 bases. The germline V gene encodes CDR1 MNHEY and CDR2 SMNVEV (reference sequence). V lost 8 bases and J lost 8; bases outside the gene matches: 14. CDR3 length: 15 residues. The CDR3 region has the DNA TGTGCCAGCCGCCCGGGGAGGGTTAGCGGGGGTACGCAGTATTTT. It is translated as CASRPGRVSGGTQYF.

This rearrangement joins TRBV4-2 to TRBJ1-2; D remains unclear. This CDR3 is 16 amino acids long. Trimming left V 2 bases short and J 3 bases short, with 16 bases between. The germline V gene has CDR1 LGHNA and CDR2 YNFKEQ. The CDR3 reads CASSQNPSGTDYGYTF. CDR3 nucleotide sequence: TGTGCCAGCAGCCAAAATCCGAGTGGCACAGACTATGGCTACACCTTC.

The gene calls are TRBV7-2 and TRBJ1-4, with TRBD1 matching 8 bases. The V gene's germline CDR1 is SGHTA and CDR2 FQGNSA. V trimming: 4 bases; J trimming: 7 bases; junction bases outside the gene matches: 11. This CDR3 spans 16 amino acids. The CDR3 reads CASSSGITGGREKLFF. The CDR3 DNA reads TGTGCCAGCAGCTCCGGAATAACAGGGGGTCGTGAAAAACTGTTTTTT.

This CDR3 is CASSDLGGPSPLHF. The CDR3 nucleotides are TGTGCCAGCAGTGATTTGGGGGGGCCATCACCCCTCCACTTT. The chain joins TRBV2 to TRBJ1-6; a weak D match, TRBD1 (6 bases). Deletions cut 3 bases from V and 10 bases from J, with 13 bases between. The CDR3 spans 14 residues. The V gene's germline CDR1 is SNHLY and CDR2 FYNNEI.

This clone was observed a single time. V usage is TRBV18 and J usage is TRBJ1-2; 8 bases align to TRBD1. Unmatched junction bases numbered 7, after V lost 3 bases and J lost 4 bases. The CDR3 length is 15 residues. The germline V gene has CDR1 KGHSH and CDR2 LQKENI. DNA of the CDR3: TGTGCCAGCTCACCGGGACAGGTGAAAACCTATGGCTACACCTTC. Protein: CASSPGQVKTYGYTF.

This clone appeared once. The chain recombines TRBV7-6 with TRBJ1-2; 7 bases line up with TRBD1. The trim removed 5 bases at V and 5 bases at J, leaving 11 bases unmatched. The CDR3 has 15 residues. Germline V gene lookup returns CDR1 SGHVS and CDR2 FNYEAQ. The CDR3 DNA reads as TGTGCCAGCAGCCCTATATCCGACAGGGCTTATGGCTACACCTTC. It codes for CASSPISDRAYGYTF.

J is TRBJ2-7 and V is TRBV6-6; 10 bases line up with TRBD2. This CDR3 has 16 amino acids. The junction had 15 bases not matched to a gene; V was cut back by 10 bases and J by 3 bases. Germline V gene data show CDR1 as MNHNY and CDR2 as SVGAGI (reference sequence). The CDR3 bases are TGTGCCACCCTAGCGGGGGCCCTGACTAATGACTACGAGCAGTACTTC. This codes for CATLAGALTNDYEQYF.

The chain couples TRBV18 to TRBJ2-1; the D is unclear. Germline lookup yields CDR1 KGHSH and CDR2 LQKENI. The CDR3 sequence is 14 residues long. V gave up 3 bases and J gave up 4 bases, with 10 bases separating them. DNA for the CDR3: TGTGCCAGCTCACCTCAAACCACATACAATGAGCAGTTCTTC. Protein product: CASSPQTTYNEQFF.

The V gene is TRBV12-5, the J gene TRBJ2-2; D unresolved. There are 16 residues in the CDR3. In germline, CDR1 is LGHNT, CDR2 FRNRAP. Trimming stripped 0 bases from V and 4 bases from J, with 12 bases between. This chain's CDR3 is CASGLVAYLGTGELFF. The CDR3 coding sequence is TGTGCTAGTGGTTTGGTAGCCTATCTAGGCACCGGGGAGCTGTTTTTT.

The chain recombines TRBV6-5 with TRBJ2-5; maybe TRBD1 (5 bases). The ends were cut back, 6 bases at V and 3 bases at J, with 14 bases in the middle. Germline loops: CDR1 MNHEY, CDR2 SVGAGI. This CDR3 has 14 amino acids. CDR3 sequence: CASSLRGSKETQYF. In DNA form, the CDR3 reads TGTGCCAGCAGCCTTAGGGGCTCCAAAGAGACCCAGTACTTC.

The rearrangement joins TRBV3-1 (or the pseudogene TRBV3-2) to TRBJ2-5; weak D call: TRBD2 (5 bases). Per germline, CDR1 LGHDT and CDR2 YNNKEL (reference sequence). CDR3 length: 15 residues. Trimming stripped 7 bases from V and 5 bases from J, with 20 bases between. CDR3 in DNA: TGTGCCAGCACCAAATCAGAGACTATGGAGGAGACCCAGTACTTC. Amino acids: CASTKSETMEETQYF.

The V and J genes are TRBV4-3 and TRBJ2-1; D perhaps matches TRBD1 (5 bases). Deletions cut 0 bases from V and 1 base from J, with 10 bases between. The CDR3 contains 16 residues. Germline V gene sequence: CDR1 LGHNA, CDR2 YSLEER. CDR3 nucleotide sequence: TGCGCCAGCAGCCAAGAGGGGCCCGCTTCCTACAATGAGCAGTTCTTC. Residues: CASSQEGPASYNEQFF.

This CDR3 is CATSDRTGNSYNEQFF. The CDR3, as DNA: TGTGCCACCAGTGATCGGACGGGGAACTCATACAATGAGCAGTTCTTC. The chain has TRBV24-1 and TRBJ2-1; D is possibly TRBD2 (5 bases). This CDR3 spans 16 amino acids. Between the trimmed V and J ends, which lost 3 bases and 4 bases, there was a span of 15 bases. Germline CDR1 is KGHDR and CDR2 is SFDVKD.

V and J are TRBV7-6 and TRBJ2-1, with D possibly TRBD1 on 6 matching bases. The CDR3 consists of 15 residues. The V end lost 5 bases, the J end lost 3 bases, and 14 bases lay between the germline ends. Germline lookup yields CDR1 SGHVS and CDR2 FNYEAQ. The CDR3 sequence is CASSKQRTDYNEQFF. The CDR3 DNA sequence: TGTGCCAGCAGCAAACAAAGGACAGACTACAATGAGCAGTTCTTC.

This rearrangement joins TRBV13 to TRBJ2-5, with TRBD2 as a possible D gene (6 bases). V gave up 5 bases and J gave up 5 bases, with 21 bases separating them. The CDR3 covers 16 residues. In germline, CDR1 is PRHDT, CDR2 FYEKMQ (reference sequence). The CDR3 DNA sequence: TGTGCCAGCAGCCCTTTGGGGGGAAGGGCTGGGGAGACCCAGTACTTC. Its protein product is CASSPLGGRAGETQYF.

The CDR3 nucleotides read TGTGCCAGCAGCGCAGGGCCGGGCGGGGAGCTGTTTTTT. It encodes CASSAGPGGELFF. V gene TRBV9 combines with J gene TRBJ2-2; possibly TRBD1 for D (5 bases). V dropped 3 bases and J dropped 7 bases, with 10 bases sitting between them. CDR1 is SGDLS and CDR2 is YYNGEE in the germline V gene. The CDR3 is made up of 13 amino acids.

The V call is TRBV6-5, the J call TRBJ1-1, with D unclear. Trimming cost V 6 bases and J 11 bases, with 19 bases left between them. From germline, CDR1 is MNHEY and CDR2 SVGAGI. This CDR3 has 13 residues. CDR3 sequence reads: CASSIGFGESAFF. In DNA form, the CDR3 reads TGTGCCAGCAGCATAGGGTTCGGGGAGTCTGCTTTCTTT.

The genes are TRBV19 and TRBJ1-1; 12 bases map to TRBD1. CDR3 length: 13 amino acids. V lost 5 bases to trimming and J lost 6 bases; unmatched junction nucleotides: 1. CDR1 and CDR2 from the germline V gene are LNHDA and SQIVND (reference sequence). The CDR3 region has the DNA TGTGCCAGTAGTGGGACAGGGGGCGCTGAAGCTTTCTTT. This sequence encodes CASSGTGGAEAFF.

The chain is built from TRBV7-9 and TRBJ1-4; D not certain. This CDR3 spans 14 amino acids. With 3 bases removed from V and 5 bases from J, the gap between germline ends came to 10 bases. Germline V gene data show CDR1 as SEHNR and CDR2 as FQNEAQ (reference sequence). The CDR3 reads CASSFVMENEKLFF. The CDR3 DNA is TGTGCCAGCAGCTTTGTAATGGAGAATGAAAAACTGTTTTTT.

The chain carries TRBV5-1 and TRBJ2-7; 8 bases are shared with TRBD1. After removal of 4 bases from V and 4 bases from J, the junction contained 7 bases not matched to a gene. The CDR3 is 14 amino acids. The germline V gene has CDR1 SGHRS and CDR2 YFSETQ. DNA for the CDR3: TGCGCCAGCAGCATGACAGGGGATTTTTACGAGCAGTACTTC. This gives the protein CASSMTGDFYEQYF.